This T cell receptor beta chain was profiled in a study of OX40 agonist ivuxolimab in advanced cancers. The study's findings and limits: In CD8+ T cells, expanded clones were on average more numerous than in CD4+.

On this clone itself: The antigen is not known.

The protocol was immunoSEQ multiplex PCR, while the TCRdb copy is restricted to in-frame clones and leaves out a portion. The sample carries some 81,000 clones, 86% recorded once. The V segment lost 2 bases and the J segment 5 bases; nucleotides outside the gene matches: 4. Germline-derived CDR1 and CDR2 are SNHLY and FYNNEI. The CDR3 consists of 14 residues. Sequencing was performed on CD4+ or CD8+ T cells sorted from blood, taken in a trial of the OX40 agonist ivuxolimab. V and J are TRBV2 and TRBJ1-1, with 8 bases that match TRBD1. This clonotype was obtained from an adult with an advanced solid tumor such as melanoma, head and neck, liver or kidney cancer. The CDR3 DNA reads as TGTGCCAGCAGTGAATACAGGGGGGAAACTGAAGCTTTCTTT. Its translation is CASSEYRGETEAFF.